These 18 T cell receptor beta chains were sequenced from one sample in a study of neurological immune-mediated disorders. MiXCR was run by TCRdb on the 5' RACE reads, yielding one entry per CDR3 protein. Seen here are tens of thousands of distinct CDR3 sequences, under 3% observed once, and the top ten hold about 3%. Material for sequencing was PBMCs. The receptors originated from a man aged 45 to 65 with multiple sclerosis.

This clonotype was counted many times. This chain joins TRBV7-8 and TRBJ1-4; the D is unclear. V was cut by 1 base and J by 8 bases, with 8 bases left in between. CDR3 length equals 13 residues. Germline CDR1 SGHVS, CDR2 FQNEAQ. CDR3 DNA: TGTGCCAGCAGCTTAGGGGCGCGGGAAAAACTGTTTTTT. It specifies CASSLGAREKLFF.

This clonotype was observed many times. V usage is TRBV5-1 and J usage is TRBJ2-7, with 7 nucleotides matching TRBD1. The germline gives CDR1 SGHRS, CDR2 YFSETQ. The CDR3 totals 17 residues. With 2 bases clipped from V and 2 bases from J, the junction kept 13 bases outside the gene matches. In nucleotides, the CDR3 is TGCGCCAGCAGCTTAGCCTTTAACAGGGGCGACACCTACGAGCAGTACTTC. This sequence encodes CASSLAFNRGDTYEQYF.

This clonotype was seen many times. The chain has TRBV12-3 or TRBV12-4 and TRBJ2-2; perhaps TRBD2 as D (6 bases). V was trimmed by 3 bases and J by 5 bases, leaving 10 bases between them. This CDR3 comprises 14 residues. CDR3 sequence: CASSFAGGTGELFF. As DNA, the CDR3 is TGTGCCAGCAGTTTTGCCGGGGGTACCGGGGAGCTGTTTTTT.

This clonotype showed up many times. The CDR3 loop reads CASSQGMTQYF. In DNA, the CDR3 is TGTGCCAGCAGCCAGGGGATGACGCAGTATTTT. The rearrangement uses TRBV6-6 and TRBJ2-3; a weak D match, TRBD1 (6 bases). The CDR3 has 11 amino acids. V lost 6 bases and J 9 bases, leaving 10 bases between the germline ends. Germline assignment: CDR1 MNHNY and CDR2 SVGAGI (reference sequence).

This clonotype was recorded at least ten times. The CDR3 is CASSLVQGPYEQYF. In DNA, the CDR3 is TGTGCCAGCAGCTTAGTACAGGGTCCCTACGAGCAGTACTTC. This chain joins TRBV7-2 and TRBJ2-7; the D gene is possibly TRBD1 (6 bases). V lost 1 base and J lost 2, with 9 bases in between. Germline CDR1 SGHTA, CDR2 FQGNSA. This CDR3 is 14 amino acids long.

This clonotype was detected ten times or more. The chain links TRBV6-6 to TRBJ2-1, with D tentatively TRBD2 (6 bases). Germline values: CDR1 MNHNY, CDR2 SVGAGI (reference sequence). The CDR3 consists of 14 residues. V lost 4 bases, J lost 7 bases, and 14 bases lay in between. The CDR3 DNA follows: TGTGCCAGCAGTTCCTACGGGGGAAGGAATGAGCAGTTCTTC. Its protein product is CASSSYGGRNEQFF.

The sample holds many counts of this clonotype. The rearrangement joins TRBV10-1 to TRBJ2-7; D is undetermined. Germline assignment: CDR1 WNHNN and CDR2 SYGVQD (reference sequence). The CDR3 runs 13 residues. V lost 10 bases and J 0 bases, leaving 13 bases between the germline ends. CDR3 in amino acids: CATAVLSSYEQYF. CDR3 sequence (DNA): TGCGCCACTGCAGTCCTGAGCTCCTACGAGCAGTACTTC.

This clonotype was detected ten times or more. V gene TRBV5-1 combines with J gene TRBJ2-5; no definite D call. The V gene's germline CDR1 is SGHRS and CDR2 YFSETQ. The V end lost 0 bases, the J end lost 1 base, and 7 bases lay between the germline ends. This CDR3 is 14 amino acids long. CDR3 nucleotides: TGCGCCAGCAGCTTGGCTGGCAGCCAAGAGACCCAGTACTTC. Translating gives CASSLAGSQETQYF.

In this sample, this clonotype turned up many times. The V and J genes are TRBV10-3 and TRBJ2-3; 13 positions match TRBD2. This CDR3 region has 14 residues. Germline V gene lookup returns CDR1 ENHRY and CDR2 SYGVKD. J lost 2 bases, V lost 9 bases, and 2 bases had no gene match. The CDR3 DNA sequence: TGTGCCATTGGGACTAGCGGGGCCACAGATACGCAGTATTTT. Translating it yields CAIGTSGATDTQYF.

This clonotype was counted many times. The chain links TRBV20-1 to TRBJ1-5, with D possibly matching TRBD1 (6 bases). V lost 0 bases and J 1 base, leaving 10 bases between the germline ends. The CDR3 extends over 15 amino acids. Looked up from germline, CDR1 is DFQATT and CDR2 is SNEGSKA (reference sequence). The DNA for the CDR3 is TGCAGTGCTAGAGATTGGACAGCCAGCAATCAGCCCCAGCATTTT. Translated: CSARDWTASNQPQHF.

A note on this clonotype: This CDR3 is missing its conserved last phenylalanine or tryptophan, likely due to a read error. The chain joins TRBV5-1 to TRBJ2-3, with D perhaps matching TRBD2 (7 bases). From germline, CDR1 is SGHRS and CDR2 YFSETQ. This CDR3 comprises 15 residues. Trimming removed 1 base at V and 1 base at J, with 10 bases between. CDR3 sequence reads: CASSLRGARTDTQYN. DNA for the CDR3: TGCGCCAGCAGCTTGCGGGGGGCCCGCACAGATACGCAGTATAAT.

This clonotype was recorded many times. The V and J genes are TRBV5-4 and TRBJ1-1; D ambiguous. In germline, CDR1 is SGHNT, CDR2 YYREEE (reference sequence). Between the trimmed V and J ends, which lost 1 base and 1 base, there was a span of 8 bases. The CDR3 covers 14 residues. The CDR3 coding sequence is TGTGCCAGCAGCTTGCAATCTCGGAACACTGAAGCTTTCTTT. Its protein product is CASSLQSRNTEAFF.

This clonotype was observed many times. The chain recombines TRBV7-6 with TRBJ2-7; 7 nucleotides line up with TRBD2. The CDR3 spans 15 residues. V was clipped by 5 bases and J by 4 bases; unmatched bases: 11. Germline CDR1 reads SGHVS; CDR2 reads FNYEAQ. This CDR3 is CASSNLESGGYEQYF. In DNA, the CDR3 is TGTGCCAGCAGCAACCTCGAGTCCGGGGGGTACGAGCAGTACTTC.

This clonotype was found many times. The CDR3 bases are TGTGCCAGCAGAAAGACAGATGAAAAACTGTTTTTT. It encodes CASRKTDEKLFF. The chain combines TRBV6-1 with TRBJ1-4; possible D gene TRBD1, 5 bases. The germline gives CDR1 MNHNS, CDR2 SASEGT. The CDR3 loop spans 12 amino acids. The V end was cut by 6 bases, the J end by 6 bases, with 8 bases between.

This clonotype was observed many times. V is TRBV20-1 and J is TRBJ2-3, with 13 bases fitting TRBD2. Per germline, CDR1 DFQATT and CDR2 SNEGSKA (reference sequence). This CDR3 region has 15 residues. J lost 1 base, V lost 6 bases, and 4 bases had no gene match. The CDR3 coding sequence is TGCAGTGCGGACGGGACTAGCGGGGGCACAGATACGCAGTATTTT. It encodes CSADGTSGGTDTQYF.

This clonotype was counted at least ten times. The chain recombines TRBV5-6 with TRBJ2-7; 10 positions match TRBD1. The CDR3 totals 15 residues. V lost 0 bases and J lost 4; bases outside the gene matches: 4. The germline V gene encodes CDR1 SGHDT and CDR2 YYEEEE. The CDR3 DNA reads TGTGCCAGCAGCTTGGCTGGGGACAGGGGATACGAGCAGTACTTC. It translates to CASSLAGDRGYEQYF.

In its sample, this clonotype was seen many times. The chain uses TRBV30 and TRBJ2-5, with TRBD1 identical over 11 bases. J lost 5 bases, V lost 4 bases, and 6 bases had no gene match. This CDR3 contains 14 residues. CDR1 is GTSNPN, CDR2 SVGIG, per germline (reference sequence). In DNA form, the CDR3 reads TGTGCCTGGACCGGGACAGGGGGGGTGGAGACCCAGTACTTC. Protein sequence: CAWTGTGGVETQYF.

As regards this clonotype: This may be a read error: a much more frequent sequence differs by one nucleotide. The rearrangement uses TRBV15 and TRBJ2-7, with 10 positions matching TRBD1. This CDR3 contains 15 residues. CDR1 and CDR2 (germline): LNHNV, YYDKDF (reference sequence). CDR3 region: CVTSIRQGASYEQYF. CDR3 DNA: TGTGTCACCAGCATACGACAGGGGGCTTCCTACGAGCAGTACTTC. Using reference TRBV15 and TRBJ2-7 for the parts outside the CDR3, the full variable domain is DAMVIQNPRYQVTQFGKPVTLSCSQTLNHNVMYWYQQKSSQAPKLLFHYYDKDFNNEADTPDNFQSRRPNTSFCFLDIRSPGLGDTAMYLCVTSIRQGASYEQYFGPGTRLTVT.